This T cell receptor (beta chain) was retrieved from a study of blood T cells in healthy people across ages. This clonotype was detected a few times. V was cut by 5 bases and J by 0 bases, with 14 bases left in between. Germline V gene sequence: CDR1 DFQATT, CDR2 SNEGSKA (reference sequence). The CDR3 has 15 residues. Combining a sample-barcoded 5' primer with a J-beta primer mix, a second PCR ran for roughly 6 to 12 cycles. TCRdb redid the calling of the 5' RACE reads with MiXCR, one entry per CDR3 protein. The table lists about 1 million distinct CDR3 sequences, around 43% of them singletons. The chain joins TRBV20-1 to TRBJ2-4, with D possibly called TRBD1 or TRBD2 (5 bases each). The specimen was blood. This receptor was identified in a woman between 55 and 75 years old in good health. Here the CDR3 DNA reads TGCAGTGCTGCCGGGACCCTCCTAGCCAAAAACATTCAGTACTTC. This translates into CSAAGTLLAKNIQYF.